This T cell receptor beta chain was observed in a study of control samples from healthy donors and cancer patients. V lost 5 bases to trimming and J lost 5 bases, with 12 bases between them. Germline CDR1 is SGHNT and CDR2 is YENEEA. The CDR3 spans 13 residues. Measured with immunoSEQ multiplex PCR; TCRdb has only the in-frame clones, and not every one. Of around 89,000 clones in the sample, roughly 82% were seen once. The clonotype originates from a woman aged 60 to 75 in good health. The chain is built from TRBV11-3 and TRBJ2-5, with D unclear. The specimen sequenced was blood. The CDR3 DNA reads TGTGCCAGCAGCGCCTGGCTGGGGGAGACCCAGTACTTC. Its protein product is CASSAWLGETQYF.